Presented here are 32 T cell receptor beta chains from one specimen sequenced in a study of blood T cell repertoires in COVID-19. Profiling relied on immunoSEQ multiplex PCR, and the TCRdb table lists in-frame clones only, not all of them. This table holds approximately 170,000 clones, less than 80% found once. The sample was peripheral blood. The receptors originated from a woman in her forties or fifties with acute or convalescent COVID-19.

The table lists this clone with a few counts. This sequence joins TRBV30 and TRBJ2-1; D is possibly TRBD2 (5 bases). Germline V lookup: CDR1 GTSNPN, CDR2 SVGIG (reference sequence). The length of the CDR3 is 14 residues. Trimming cost V 1 base and J 15 bases, with 22 bases left between them. CDR3 in amino acids: CAWSALRAGDSPFF. For the CDR3, the DNA is TGTGCCTGGAGTGCCCTCCGGGCGGGCGATTCTCCGTTCTTC.

The CDR3, as DNA: TGTGCCAGCAGCGTGACCGGGACTAGCGGTACCTACGAGCAGTACTTC. Amino acids: CASSVTGTSGTYEQYF. This sequence joins TRBV9 and TRBJ2-7, with 11 bases that match TRBD2. This CDR3 has 16 amino acids. The ends lost 2 bases at V and 2 bases at J; junction bases unmatched: 6. CDR1 is SGDLS and CDR2 is YYNGEE in the germline V gene.

The rearrangement joins TRBV7-9 to TRBJ2-7; perhaps TRBD1 as D (6 bases). The CDR3 contains 12 residues. Trimming pared 5 bases from V and 6 bases from J, leaving 11 bases between. Per germline, CDR1 SEHNR and CDR2 FQNEAQ (reference sequence). The DNA for the CDR3 is TGTGCCAGCAGCACGCTCAGGGGCGAGCAGTACTTC. It is translated as CASSTLRGEQYF.

This chain connects TRBV7-9 to TRBJ2-2, with TRBD1 matching over 8 bases. The CDR3 contains 16 residues. Trimming at V came to 4 bases and at J to 6 bases, leaving 10 bases not matched to a gene. The V gene's germline CDR1 is SEHNR and CDR2 FQNEAQ (reference sequence). CDR3 protein: CASSSAGGTGAGELFF. DNA of the CDR3: TGTGCCAGCAGCTCCGCAGGGGGCACAGGGGCCGGGGAGCTGTTTTTT.

This clone has just a few counts. This chain connects TRBV3-1 (or the pseudogene TRBV3-2) to TRBJ2-1, with D maybe TRBD2 (6 bases). The CDR3 sequence is 13 residues long. Trimming left V 4 bases short and J 8 bases short, with 12 bases between. CDR1 and CDR2 (germline): LGHDT, YNNKEL (reference sequence). The CDR3 protein is CASSPTSSHEQFF. The CDR3 DNA reads TGTGCCAGCAGCCCGACTAGTAGCCATGAGCAGTTCTTC.

The CDR3 nucleotides read TGTGCCAGCAGCTTAGCGGGAGGGAGGTCCTACGAGCAGTACTTC. The encoded protein is CASSLAGGRSYEQYF. The rearrangement joins TRBV7-2 to TRBJ2-7; 7 bases fit TRBD2. V shed 0 bases and J 1 base; nucleotides not matched to a gene: 3. This CDR3 is 15 amino acids long. Germline CDR1 and CDR2: SGHTA and FQGNSA.

This sequence joins TRBV29-1 and TRBJ1-4; D ambiguous. Looked up from germline, CDR1 is SQVTM and CDR2 is ANQGSEA. Trimming pared 3 bases from V and 10 bases from J, leaving 9 bases between. The CDR3 extends over 11 amino acids. The CDR3: CSVERQRKLFF. In DNA form, the CDR3 reads TGCAGCGTTGAGCGCCAGCGAAAACTGTTTTTT.

V and J are TRBV11-2 and TRBJ1-5; 7 nucleotides agree with TRBD1. This CDR3 has 15 amino acids. Germline V gene sequence: CDR1 SGHAT, CDR2 FQNNGV. Trimming cost V 5 bases and J 3 bases; bases outside gene matches: 7. CDR3 sequence (DNA): TGTGCCAGCAGCGTTACAGGGGCCCCCAATCAGCCCCAGCATTTT. It encodes CASSVTGAPNQPQHF.

This CDR3 is CSVEAGTGGVFGYTF. The DNA for the CDR3 is TGCAGCGTTGAAGCGGGGACAGGGGGCGTTTTTGGCTACACCTTC. The rearrangement uses TRBV29-1 and TRBJ1-2; 12 bases align to TRBD1. From germline, CDR1 is SQVTM and CDR2 ANQGSEA. V lost 1 base and J lost 7; bases outside the gene matches: 7. The CDR3 has 15 amino acids.

This chain connects TRBV10-2 to TRBJ2-6, with 7 bases that match TRBD1. This CDR3 is built from 19 residues. From germline, CDR1 is WSHSY and CDR2 SAAADI. J was trimmed by 0 bases and V by 0 bases; bases with no gene match: 8. The CDR3 spells CASSESKAYRGSGANVLTF. DNA of the CDR3: TGCGCCAGCAGTGAGTCTAAAGCGTACAGGGGCTCTGGGGCCAACGTCCTGACTTTC.

This rearrangement joins TRBV7-2 to TRBJ2-7; 7 bases agree with TRBD2. The germline V gene encodes CDR1 SGHTA and CDR2 FQGNSA. J gave up 4 bases and V 2 bases, and 8 bases lay outside the gene matches. The CDR3 is made up of 15 amino acids. CDR3 sequence (DNA): TGTGCCAGCAGCTTACGGGCTAGCGGAACTTACGAGCAGTACTTC. Translated, it gives CASSLRASGTYEQYF.

The rearrangement uses TRBV19 and TRBJ2-6; D perhaps matches TRBD1 (6 bases). Trimming took 5 bases from V and 0 from J, leaving 20 bases between them. Germline CDR1 is LNHDA and CDR2 is SQIVND (reference sequence). The CDR3 totals 19 residues. The CDR3 DNA reads TGTGCCAGTAGTGCCCTTCCGGGACATTTCACCTCTGGGGCCAACGTCCTGACTTTC. Its protein is CASSALPGHFTSGANVLTF.

The chain combines TRBV19 with TRBJ2-2; a weak D match, TRBD1 (6 bases). The length of the CDR3 is 14 residues. V was trimmed by 5 bases and J by 3 bases, leaving 10 bases between them. CDR1 and CDR2 from the germline V gene are LNHDA and SQIVND (reference sequence). CDR3 DNA sequence: TGTGCCAGTAGTCGGCAGGGGTACACCGGGGAGCTGTTTTTT. Residues: CASSRQGYTGELFF.

The chain carries TRBV7-2 and TRBJ2-2, with a possible D match to TRBD1 (6 bases). The CDR3 has 16 residues. V was shortened by 1 base and J by 2 bases, with 11 bases between the two germline ends. From germline, CDR1 is SGHTA and CDR2 FQGNSA. CDR3 region: CASSLGPRGNTGELFF. The CDR3 DNA reads as TGTGCCAGCAGCTTAGGGCCCAGGGGCAACACCGGGGAGCTGTTTTTT.

The V call is TRBV6-1, the J call TRBJ1-3, with a tentative D call TRBD1 (6 bases). The germline V gene has CDR1 MNHNS and CDR2 SASEGT. The CDR3 is made up of 16 amino acids. V lost 2 bases and J 1 base, leaving 12 bases between the germline ends. The CDR3 sequence is CASSESGRGSGNTIYF. The CDR3 DNA sequence: TGTGCCAGCAGTGAATCGGGCAGGGGTTCTGGAAACACCATATATTTT.

The chain couples TRBV4-2 to TRBJ2-2; TRBD2 matches 10 bases. After removal of 0 bases from V and 6 bases from J, the junction contained 7 bases not matched to a gene. CDR3 size: 17 residues. CDR1 is LGHNA and CDR2 is YNFKEQ in the germline V gene. As DNA, the CDR3 is TGTGCCAGCAGCCAAGATGCCCTAGCGGGGGCCCCCGGGGAGCTGTTTTTT. Translated: CASSQDALAGAPGELFF.

The genes are TRBV6-4 and TRBJ2-1, with 11 bases lining up with TRBD2. V lost 8 bases and J lost 3; bases outside the gene matches: 6. The CDR3 is made up of 15 amino acids. Germline V gives CDR1 MRHNA, CDR2 SNTAGT. This CDR3 is CASSLGLAGYNEQFF. CDR3 in DNA: TGTGCCAGCTCCCTCGGACTAGCGGGCTACAATGAGCAGTTCTTC.

This clone was seen only once. The V gene is TRBV27, the J gene TRBJ2-1; D is perhaps TRBD1 (7 bases). Trimming stripped 2 bases from V and 2 bases from J, with 13 bases between. The CDR3 sequence is 16 residues long. Germline V lookup: CDR1 MNHEY, CDR2 SMNVEV (reference sequence). CDR3 in DNA: TGTGCCAGCAGTTTACCGACAGGGACTCCCTACAATGAGCAGTTCTTC. This sequence encodes CASSLPTGTPYNEQFF.

The count of this clone is one. J is TRBJ2-3 and V is TRBV13; D may be TRBD2 (5 bases). This CDR3 contains 14 residues. Deletions cut 7 bases from V and 2 bases from J, with 13 bases between. The germline V gene encodes CDR1 PRHDT and CDR2 FYEKMQ (reference sequence). The CDR3 DNA reads as TGTGCCAGCATTTCTAGCTGGAACACAGATACGCAGTATTTT. Its translation is CASISSWNTDTQYF. The full variable domain, rest sourced from reference TRBV13 and TRBJ2-3, is AAGVIQSPRHLIKEKRETATLKCYPIPRHDTVYWYQQGPGQDPQFLISFYEKMQSDKGSIPDRFSAQQFSDYHSELNMSSLELGDSALYFCASISSWNTDTQYFGPGTRLTVL.

The gene calls are TRBV28 and TRBJ1-4; no definite D call. The CDR3 is made up of 15 amino acids. V was clipped by 3 bases and J by 0 bases, with 8 bases between them. CDR1 is MDHEN, CDR2 SYDVKM, per germline. The CDR3: CASSLDQATNEKLFF. The CDR3 coding sequence is TGTGCCAGCAGTTTGGATCAGGCAACTAATGAAAAACTGTTTTTT.

The chain links TRBV29-1 to TRBJ2-1; weak D call: TRBD2 (5 bases). Germline V CDR1 and CDR2: SQVTM, ANQGSEA. The CDR3 spans 15 residues. The V end lost 4 bases, the J end lost 7 bases, and 20 bases lay between the germline ends. The CDR3 sequence: CSVVLRPSSNNEQFF. CDR3 in DNA: TGCAGCGTTGTATTGAGACCCTCTAGCAATAATGAGCAGTTCTTC.

The chain carries TRBV30 and TRBJ1-1; D possibly corresponds to TRBD1 (5 bases). This CDR3 region has 14 residues. The germline CDR1 and CDR2 sequences are GTSNPN and SVGIG (reference sequence). The ends were cut back, 1 base at V and 4 bases at J, with 13 bases in the middle. The CDR3 nucleotides are TGTGCCTGGAGTGGTTCTAGGGGCGGCACTGAAGCTTTCTTT. Amino acid sequence: CAWSGSRGGTEAFF.

The rearrangement uses TRBV11-2 and TRBJ1-1; TRBD1 matches at 7 bases. Germline CDR1 and CDR2: SGHAT and FQNNGV. The CDR3 runs 14 residues. Trimming cost V 6 bases and J 6 bases; bases outside gene matches: 10. The CDR3 DNA reads TGTGCCAGCAGTTTCAGACAGGGATTTCCTGAAGCTTTCTTT. It yields the protein CASSFRQGFPEAFF.

The chain combines TRBV3-1 (or the pseudogene TRBV3-2) with TRBJ2-5; D is perhaps TRBD2 (6 bases). CDR3 size: 15 residues. Trimming took 4 bases from V and 2 from J, leaving 14 bases between them. Germline CDR1 LGHDT, CDR2 YNNKEL (reference sequence). The CDR3 nucleotides read TGTGCCAGCAGCCCGGGGTTCGGGAGACAAGAGACCCAGTACTTC. Translated: CASSPGFGRQETQYF.

The J gene is TRBJ2-2, the V gene TRBV6-6, with a tentative D call TRBD1 (5 bases). The CDR3 is 15 residues long. The germline V and J ends were trimmed by 6 bases and 5 bases, with 16 bases remaining between them. The germline V gene has CDR1 MNHNY and CDR2 SVGAGI (reference sequence). The CDR3 is CASSREGVVTGELFF. CDR3 nucleotides: TGTGCCAGCAGCCGCGAAGGGGTCGTGACCGGGGAGCTGTTTTTT.

The sample holds one count of this clone. The rearrangement links TRBV28 to TRBJ1-2, with D possibly matching TRBD1 (6 bases). Looked up from germline, CDR1 is MDHEN and CDR2 is SYDVKM. The CDR3 is 14 amino acids. V dropped 3 bases and J dropped 8 bases, with 16 bases sitting between them. The CDR3 coding sequence is TGTGCCAGCAGTTTTGGCGGACAGAAGAGGGGCTACACCTTC. Translated, it gives CASSFGGQKRGYTF.

This clone was observed once. The J gene is TRBJ2-2, the V gene TRBV25-1; D is ambiguous. The V end lost 1 base, the J end lost 4 bases, and 7 bases lay between the germline ends. There are 14 residues in the CDR3. Germline CDR1 MGHDK, CDR2 SYGVNS. The CDR3 sequence is CASSESELTGELFF. The CDR3 DNA reads TGTGCCAGCAGTGAATCTGAGCTCACCGGGGAGCTGTTTTTT.

A few counts support this clone. The V and J genes are TRBV4-3 and TRBJ2-7; D may be TRBD2 (6 bases). The CDR3 is 17 amino acids. V lost 0 bases and J 6 bases, leaving 21 bases between the germline ends. Germline CDR1 and CDR2: LGHNA and YSLEER. CDR3 region: CASSQDRFSSLEGEQYF. The CDR3 DNA follows: TGCGCCAGCAGCCAAGATCGGTTCTCATCCTTGGAGGGCGAGCAGTACTTC.

The V call is TRBV5-5, the J call TRBJ2-1; 13 bases fit TRBD2. The CDR3 consists of 16 residues. Germline CDR1 is SGHKS and CDR2 is YYEKEE (reference sequence). J was trimmed by 5 bases and V by 4 bases; bases with no gene match: 6. For the CDR3, the DNA is TGTGCCAGCAGCCCCCTAACTAGCGGGAGGGACAATGAGCAGTTCTTC. Residues: CASSPLTSGRDNEQFF.

The chain carries TRBV19 and TRBJ2-5, with 7 bases identical to TRBD1. The CDR3 spans 13 residues. The V gene's germline CDR1 is LNHDA and CDR2 SQIVND (reference sequence). The ends lost 3 bases at V and 5 bases at J; junction bases unmatched: 3. CDR3 protein: CASSMRRGETQYF. The CDR3 nucleotides read TGTGCCAGTAGTATGCGCAGGGGGGAGACCCAGTACTTC.

The chain joins TRBV27 to TRBJ1-1, with 8 bases identical to TRBD1. CDR1 and CDR2 (germline): MNHEY, SMNVEV (reference sequence). The CDR3 runs 16 residues. V lost 0 bases and J lost 2; bases outside the gene matches: 5. CDR3 sequence: CASSLSYRGRNTEAFF. The CDR3 region has the DNA TGTGCCAGCAGTTTATCTTACAGGGGGAGAAACACTGAAGCTTTCTTT.

This clone was counted only a few times. The chain uses TRBV11-2 and TRBJ1-2, with D hard to call. V was cut by 2 bases and J by 4 bases, with 8 bases left in between. The CDR3 contains 13 residues. CDR1 SGHAT and CDR2 FQNNGV come from the germline V gene. The CDR3 loop reads CASSLSGGYGYTF. CDR3 nucleotide sequence: TGTGCCAGCAGCTTAAGCGGAGGCTATGGCTACACCTTC.